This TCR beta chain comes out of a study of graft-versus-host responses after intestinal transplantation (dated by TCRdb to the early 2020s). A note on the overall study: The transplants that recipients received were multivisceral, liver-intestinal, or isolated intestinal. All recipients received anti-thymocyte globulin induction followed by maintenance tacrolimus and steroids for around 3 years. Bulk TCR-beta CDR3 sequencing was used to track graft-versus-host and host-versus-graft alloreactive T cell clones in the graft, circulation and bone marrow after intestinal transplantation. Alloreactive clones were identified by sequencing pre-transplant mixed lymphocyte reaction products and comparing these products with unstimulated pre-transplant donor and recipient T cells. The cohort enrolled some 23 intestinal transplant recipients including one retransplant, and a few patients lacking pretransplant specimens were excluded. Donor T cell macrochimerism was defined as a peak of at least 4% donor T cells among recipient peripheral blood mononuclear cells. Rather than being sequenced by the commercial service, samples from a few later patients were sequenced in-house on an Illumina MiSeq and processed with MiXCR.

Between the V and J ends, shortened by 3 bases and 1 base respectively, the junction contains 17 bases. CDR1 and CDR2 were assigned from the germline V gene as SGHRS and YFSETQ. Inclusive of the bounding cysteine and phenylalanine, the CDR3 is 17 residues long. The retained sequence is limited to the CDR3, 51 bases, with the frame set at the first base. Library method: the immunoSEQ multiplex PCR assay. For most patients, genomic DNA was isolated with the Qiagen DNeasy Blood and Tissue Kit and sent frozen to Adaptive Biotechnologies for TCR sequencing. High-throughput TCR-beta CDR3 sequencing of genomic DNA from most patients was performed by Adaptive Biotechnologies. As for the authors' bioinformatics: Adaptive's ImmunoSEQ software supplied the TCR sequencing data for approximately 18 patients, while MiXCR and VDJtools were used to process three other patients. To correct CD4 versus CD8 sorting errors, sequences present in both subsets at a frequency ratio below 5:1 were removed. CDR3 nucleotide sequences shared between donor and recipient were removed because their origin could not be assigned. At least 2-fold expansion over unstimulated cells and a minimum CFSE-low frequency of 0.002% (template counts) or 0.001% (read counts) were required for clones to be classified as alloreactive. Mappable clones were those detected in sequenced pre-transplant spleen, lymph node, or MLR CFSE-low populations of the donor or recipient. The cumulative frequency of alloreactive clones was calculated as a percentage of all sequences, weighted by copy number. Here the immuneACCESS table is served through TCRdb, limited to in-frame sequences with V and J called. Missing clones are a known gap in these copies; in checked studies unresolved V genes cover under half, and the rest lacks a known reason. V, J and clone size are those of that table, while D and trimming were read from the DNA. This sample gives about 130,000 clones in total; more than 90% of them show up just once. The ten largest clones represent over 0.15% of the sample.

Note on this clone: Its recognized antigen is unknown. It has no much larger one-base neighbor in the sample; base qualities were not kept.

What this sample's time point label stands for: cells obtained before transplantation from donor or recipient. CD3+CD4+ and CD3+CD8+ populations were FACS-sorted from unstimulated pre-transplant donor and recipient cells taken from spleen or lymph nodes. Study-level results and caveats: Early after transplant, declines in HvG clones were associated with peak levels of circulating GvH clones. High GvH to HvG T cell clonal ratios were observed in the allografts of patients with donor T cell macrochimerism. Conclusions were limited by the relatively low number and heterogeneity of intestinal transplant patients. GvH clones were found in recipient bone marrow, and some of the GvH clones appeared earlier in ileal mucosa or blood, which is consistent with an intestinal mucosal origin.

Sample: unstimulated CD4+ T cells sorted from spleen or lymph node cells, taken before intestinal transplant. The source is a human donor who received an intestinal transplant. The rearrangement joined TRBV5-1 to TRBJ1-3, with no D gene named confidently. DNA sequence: TGCGCCAGCAGCTCCGCTCCCTCCGGGTTATCTGGAAACACCATATATTTT. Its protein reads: CASSSAPSGLSGNTIYF.